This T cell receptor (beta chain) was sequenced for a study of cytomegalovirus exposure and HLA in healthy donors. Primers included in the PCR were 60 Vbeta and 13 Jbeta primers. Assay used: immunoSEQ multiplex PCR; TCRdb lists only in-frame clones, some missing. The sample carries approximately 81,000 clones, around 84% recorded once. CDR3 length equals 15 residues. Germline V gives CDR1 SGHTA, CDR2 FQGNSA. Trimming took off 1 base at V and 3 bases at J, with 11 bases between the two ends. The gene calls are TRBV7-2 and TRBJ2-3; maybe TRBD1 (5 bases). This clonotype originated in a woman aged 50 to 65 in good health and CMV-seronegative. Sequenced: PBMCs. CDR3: CASSLVAGRTDTQYF. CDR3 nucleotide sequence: TGTGCCAGCAGCTTAGTGGCAGGGCGTACAGATACGCAGTATTTT.